The clone carrying this T cell receptor beta chain was seen more than once but under ten times. Its antigen remains unknown. The sample comes from a study of blood T cells in healthy people across ages. General observations from the study: Observed TCR beta diversity showed a strong correlation with the percentage of naive T cells as measured by flow cytometry. Unsorted PBMCs ruled out conclusive naive versus antigen-experienced comparison. Total diversity from one million sequenced T cells was likely underestimated.

The length of the CDR3 is 14 residues. Germline CDR1 SGDLS, CDR2 YYNGEE. V lost 2 bases to trimming and J lost 7 bases, with 13 bases between them. Sample-barcoded 5' priming and a J-beta primer mix drove a second PCR of roughly 6 to 12 cycles. TCRdb reprocessed the 5' RACE reads with MiXCR, giving one entry per CDR3 protein. The table lists roughly 1.5 million distinct CDR3 sequences, approximately 43% of them singletons. Each donor was a healthy Caucasian individual from Russia, aged roughly 6 to 100. J is TRBJ2-1 and V is TRBV9, with a tentative D call TRBD2 (5 bases). This TCR was recovered from a woman between 18 and 29 years old in good health. The specimen sequenced was blood. CDR3 region: CASSVLAVGNEQFF. The DNA of the CDR3 is TGTGCCAGCAGCGTCCTAGCAGTGGGGAATGAGCAGTTCTTC.